This T cell receptor beta chain was recovered during a study of CD8+ T cells in alopecia areata. Following RNA extraction, reverse transcription yielded cDNA that acted as the sequencing template. Produced via immunoSEQ multiplex PCR; TCRdb's table is partial and in-frame only. The profile shows about 200,000 clones, 35% to 45% of them singletons. Specified treatment: oral pan-JAK inhibitor, 5-10 mg twice daily. Here the sequenced sample was CD4+ T cells sorted from blood, taken around week 30, from a patient treated with tofacitinib. This clonotype was obtained from a human donor with alopecia areata.

CDR3 DNA sequence: TGTGCCAGCAGAAGAACTCTCCAGGTGTCCTACGAGCAGTACTTC. Its translation: CASRRTLQVSYEQYF. The rearrangement joins TRBV2 to TRBJ2-7; no definite D call. The V end lost 6 bases, the J end lost 1 base, and 16 bases lay between the germline ends. This CDR3 spans 15 amino acids. Germline V gene sequence: CDR1 SNHLY, CDR2 FYNNEI.